The source of this T cell receptor beta chain is a study of T cells in Graves' hyperthyroidism and ophthalmopathy. The CDR3 regions of TCR beta were amplified from RNA transcripts. The HTBI primer set served for first-round RT-PCR of the TCR CDR3. Using its own MiXCR run on the multiplex PCR reads, TCRdb lists one record per CDR3 protein. The sample carries under 250,000 distinct CDR3 sequences, roughly a sixth recorded once. Comments on this clonotype: Its antigen is unidentified.

Germline V gene data show CDR1 as KGHSH and CDR2 as LQKENI. The CDR3 has 18 amino acids. The germline V and J ends were trimmed by 4 bases and 4 bases, with 22 bases remaining between them. The definition of stable Graves' hyperthyroidism was no ophthalmopathy progression within 18 months. Study results and limitations: Ophthalmopathy stood apart from stable hyperthyroidism in a 13 V-J model.

The sequenced material came from blood. This TCR derives from a man in his fifties with Graves' hyperthyroidism. The rearrangement uses TRBV18 and TRBJ2-2, with D possibly being TRBD1 or TRBD2 (5 bases each). The CDR3 DNA sequence: TGTGCCAGCTCACGTATTCAGGTGCACAGGAGGAGCACCGGGGAGCTGTTTTTT. It specifies CASSRIQVHRRSTGELFF. Complete variable domain (other parts from reference TRBV18 and TRBJ2-2): NAGVMQNPRHLVRRRGQEARLRCSPMKGHSHVYWYRQLPEEGLKFMVYLQKENIIDESGMPKERFSAEFPKEGPSILRIQQVVRGDSAAYFCASSRIQVHRRSTGELFFGEGSRLTVL.